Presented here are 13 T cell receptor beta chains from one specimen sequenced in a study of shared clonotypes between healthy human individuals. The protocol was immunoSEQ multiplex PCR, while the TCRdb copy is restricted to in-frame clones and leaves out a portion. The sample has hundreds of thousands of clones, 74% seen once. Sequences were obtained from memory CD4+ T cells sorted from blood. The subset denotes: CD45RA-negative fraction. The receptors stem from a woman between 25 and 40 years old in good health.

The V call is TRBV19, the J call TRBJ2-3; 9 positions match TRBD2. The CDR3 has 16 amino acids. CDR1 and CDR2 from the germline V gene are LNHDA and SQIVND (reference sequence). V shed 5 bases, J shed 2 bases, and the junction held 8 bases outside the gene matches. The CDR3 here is CASSPSAGGTTDTQYF. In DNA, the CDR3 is TGTGCCAGTAGTCCCTCGGCGGGGGGGACCACAGATACGCAGTATTTT.

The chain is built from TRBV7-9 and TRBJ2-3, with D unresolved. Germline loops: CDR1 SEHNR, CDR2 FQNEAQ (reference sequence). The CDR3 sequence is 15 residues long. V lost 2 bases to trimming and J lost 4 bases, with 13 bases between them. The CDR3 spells CASSLTPPRSDTQYF. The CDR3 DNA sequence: TGTGCCAGCAGCTTAACCCCCCCCAGGTCAGATACGCAGTATTTT.

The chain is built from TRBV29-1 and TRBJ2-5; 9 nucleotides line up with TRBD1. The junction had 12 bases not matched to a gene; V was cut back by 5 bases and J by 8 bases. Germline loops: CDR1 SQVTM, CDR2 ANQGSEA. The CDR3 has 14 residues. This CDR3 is CSVLEPGQGSTQYF. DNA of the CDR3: TGCAGCGTTCTAGAACCGGGACAGGGAAGTACCCAGTACTTC.

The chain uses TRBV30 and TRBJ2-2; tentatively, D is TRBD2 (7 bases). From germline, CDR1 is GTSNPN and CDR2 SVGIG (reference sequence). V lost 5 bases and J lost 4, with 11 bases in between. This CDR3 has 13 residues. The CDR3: CAWAGGPTGELFF. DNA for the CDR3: TGTGCCTGGGCCGGGGGGCCCACCGGGGAGCTGTTTTTT.

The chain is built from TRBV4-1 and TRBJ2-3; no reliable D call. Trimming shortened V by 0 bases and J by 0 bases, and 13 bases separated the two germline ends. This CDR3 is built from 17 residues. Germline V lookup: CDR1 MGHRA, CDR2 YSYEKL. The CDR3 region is CASSQESHGSSTDTQYF. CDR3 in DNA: TGCGCCAGCAGCCAAGAATCCCACGGATCTAGCACAGATACGCAGTATTTT.

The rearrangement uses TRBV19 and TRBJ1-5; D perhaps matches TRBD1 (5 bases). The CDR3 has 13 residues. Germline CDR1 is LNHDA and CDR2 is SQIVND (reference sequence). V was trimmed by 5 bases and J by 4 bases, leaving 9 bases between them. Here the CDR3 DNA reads TGTGCCAGTAGTGGGGACCATAATCAGCCCCAGCATTTT. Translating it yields CASSGDHNQPQHF.

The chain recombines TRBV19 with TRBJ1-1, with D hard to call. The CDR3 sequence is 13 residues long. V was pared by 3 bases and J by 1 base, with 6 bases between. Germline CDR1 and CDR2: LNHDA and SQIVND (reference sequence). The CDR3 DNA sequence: TGTGCCAGTAGTATTTGGGGGAACACTGAAGCTTTCTTT. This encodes CASSIWGNTEAFF.

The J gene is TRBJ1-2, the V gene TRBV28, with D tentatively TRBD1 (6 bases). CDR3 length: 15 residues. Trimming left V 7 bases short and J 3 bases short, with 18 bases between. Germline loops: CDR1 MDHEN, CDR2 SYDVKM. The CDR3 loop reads CASNVAVTGYYGYTF. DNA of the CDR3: TGTGCCAGCAATGTGGCGGTCACAGGGTACTATGGCTACACCTTC.

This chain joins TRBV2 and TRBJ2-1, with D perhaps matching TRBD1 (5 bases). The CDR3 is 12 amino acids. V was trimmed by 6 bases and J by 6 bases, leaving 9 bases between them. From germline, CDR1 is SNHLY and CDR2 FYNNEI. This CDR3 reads CASRSDSNEQFF. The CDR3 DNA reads TGTGCCAGCAGGTCCGACAGCAATGAGCAGTTCTTC. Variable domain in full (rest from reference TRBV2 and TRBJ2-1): EPEVTQTPSHQVTQMGQEVILRCVPISNHLYFYWYRQILGQKVEFLVSFYNNEISEKSEIFDDQFSVERPDGSNFTLKIRSTKLEDSAMYFCASRSDSNEQFFGPGTRLTVL.

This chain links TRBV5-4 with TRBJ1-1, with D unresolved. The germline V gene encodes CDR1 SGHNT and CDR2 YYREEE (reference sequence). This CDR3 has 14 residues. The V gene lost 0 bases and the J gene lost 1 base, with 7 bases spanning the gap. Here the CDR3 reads CASSLVHTNTEAFF. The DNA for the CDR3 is TGTGCCAGCAGCTTGGTACATACGAACACTGAAGCTTTCTTT.

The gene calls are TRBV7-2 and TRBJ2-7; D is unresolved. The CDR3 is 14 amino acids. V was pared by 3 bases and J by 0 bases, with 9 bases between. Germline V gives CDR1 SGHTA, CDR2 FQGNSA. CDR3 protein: CASSFLENSYEQYF. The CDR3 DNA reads TGTGCCAGCAGCTTTTTAGAGAACTCCTACGAGCAGTACTTC.

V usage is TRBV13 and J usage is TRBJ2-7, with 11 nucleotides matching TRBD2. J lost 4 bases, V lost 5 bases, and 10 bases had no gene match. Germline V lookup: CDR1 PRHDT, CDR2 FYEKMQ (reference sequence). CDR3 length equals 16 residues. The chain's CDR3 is CASSASLAGGVYEQYF. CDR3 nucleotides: TGTGCCAGCAGCGCGTCGTTAGCGGGAGGGGTATACGAGCAGTACTTC.

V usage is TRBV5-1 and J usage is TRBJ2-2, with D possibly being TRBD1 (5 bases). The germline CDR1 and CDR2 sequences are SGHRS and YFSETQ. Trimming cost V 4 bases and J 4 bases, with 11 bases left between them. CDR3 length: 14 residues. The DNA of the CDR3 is TGCGCCAGCAGCCCAGGGTCGGGCACCGGGGAGCTGTTTTTT. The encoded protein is CASSPGSGTGELFF.